This TCR beta chain was sequenced during a study of regulatory T cells in long-lasting Graves disease. Time point meaning: persistent/refractory GD, antithyroid drugs over 5 years with positive TRAb. PBMCs provided the RNA from which the TCR library was made. The CDR3 extends over 15 amino acids. Trimming took off 3 bases at V and 6 bases at J, with 15 bases between the two ends. CDR1 is LNHDA and CDR2 is SQIVND in the germline V gene (reference sequence). Libraries of TCR beta came from iRepertoire HTBI primers plus Arm-PCR of CDR3 regions. TCRdb re-called the multiplex PCR reads through MiXCR, storing one row per CDR3 protein. Counted here are 650,000 to 700,000 distinct CDR3 sequences, 25% to 35% occurring once; the ten biggest clones make up about 42%.

The clonotype originates from a female donor with Graves disease. Sequencing used peripheral blood mononuclear cells (PBMCs), obtained when the disease was refractory, from a patient treated with antithyroid drugs. The chain couples TRBV19 to TRBJ1-5; the D gene is possibly TRBD1 (5 bases). The DNA for the CDR3 is TGTGCCAGTAGTATGGCCAGGGTCGACAGTCAGCCCCAGCATTTT. Protein product: CASSMARVDSQPQHF.